This entry is about one T cell receptor (beta chain). Via MiXCR, TCRdb re-called the RT-PCR reads, giving one row per CDR3 protein. This table holds more than 550,000 distinct CDR3 sequences, 11% to 15% found once. The germline V gene encodes CDR1 SGHTA and CDR2 FQGNSA. V lost 1 base and J lost 2, with 9 bases in between. This CDR3 comprises 15 residues. The receptor comes from a female donor in good health, serving as a healthy control. The sample comprised memory CD4+ T cells from blood. The chain has TRBV7-2 and TRBJ1-5; a possible D gene is TRBD1 (6 bases). CDR3 nucleotides: TGTGCCAGCAGCTTAGTTCAGGGGCGCAATCAGCCCCAGCATTTT. Its protein is CASSLVQGRNQPQHF.